This TCR beta chain was found in a study of T-cell reconstitution after alpha-beta-depleted transplantation in children. The TCRbeta library incorporated unique molecular identifiers. TCRdb reprocessed the PCR reads with MiXCR, giving one entry per CDR3 protein. The sample includes just over 950,000 distinct CDR3 sequences, 25% to 35% of them seen just once. This CDR3 is 11 amino acids long. CDR1 is SGHVS, CDR2 FQNEAQ, per germline. Trimming shortened V by 5 bases and J by 10 bases, and 12 bases separated the two germline ends. In its sample, this clonotype was seen a few times. The sample was PBMCs, mostly from graft donor cells, taken 360 days after TCRalphabeta/CD19-depleted stem cell transplant. The rearrangement joins TRBV7-8 to TRBJ2-7; unclear D gene. The receptor's source is a boy less than two years old who had a stem cell transplant for SCID, so the T cells may come from the graft donor. CDR3 sequence (DNA): TGTGCCAGCAGCCCATCCTTGCACCAGTACTTC. It translates to CASSPSLHQYF.